This T cell receptor (beta chain) derives from a study of cytomegalovirus exposure and HLA in healthy donors. PCR was performed using 60 Vbeta and 13 Jbeta primers. Libraries were prepared by immunoSEQ multiplex PCR; TCRdb keeps only in-frame clonotypes and omits some of them. The table lists approximately 190,000 clones, about nine tenths of them singletons. To note about this clone: What it recognizes is unknown.

Study outcomes and limitations: Clonal expansion, a later analysis showed, was greater in HLA-associated TCR beta chains than in equally common others. Reports state that TCR beta sequences accurately predicted most subjects' HLA-A and HLA-B alleles. Likely technical artifact: a cluster of highly shared sequence variants.

CDR1 is LNHDA and CDR2 is SQIVND in the germline V gene (reference sequence). V shed 5 bases, J shed 8 bases, and the junction held 5 bases outside the gene matches. CDR3 size: 13 residues. This sequence was found in a man under 40 in good health and CMV-seronegative. Sample: PBMCs. The chain combines TRBV19 with TRBJ2-1; 8 bases map to TRBD1. CDR3 nucleotides: TGTGCCAGTAGTGACAGGGGAGGCGATGAGCAGTTCTTC. The encoded protein is CASSDRGGDEQFF. Full variable domain (remainder filled in from reference TRBV19 and TRBJ2-1): DGGITQSPKYLFRKEGQNVTLSCEQNLNHDAMYWYRQDPGQGLRLIYYSQIVNDFQKGDIAEGYSVSREKKESFPLTVTSAQKNPTAFYLCASSDRGGDEQFFGPGTRLTVL.